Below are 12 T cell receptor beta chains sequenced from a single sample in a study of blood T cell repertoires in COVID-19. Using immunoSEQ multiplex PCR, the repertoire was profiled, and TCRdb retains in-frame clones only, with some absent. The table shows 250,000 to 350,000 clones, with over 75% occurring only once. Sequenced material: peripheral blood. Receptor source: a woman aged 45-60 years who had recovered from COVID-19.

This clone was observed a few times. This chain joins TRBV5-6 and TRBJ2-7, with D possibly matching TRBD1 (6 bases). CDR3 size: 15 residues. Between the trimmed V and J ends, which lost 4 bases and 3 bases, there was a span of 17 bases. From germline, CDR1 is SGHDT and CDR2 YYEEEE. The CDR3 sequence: CASSETGQPNYEQYF. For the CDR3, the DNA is TGTGCCAGCAGCGAAACCGGACAGCCGAACTACGAGCAGTACTTC.

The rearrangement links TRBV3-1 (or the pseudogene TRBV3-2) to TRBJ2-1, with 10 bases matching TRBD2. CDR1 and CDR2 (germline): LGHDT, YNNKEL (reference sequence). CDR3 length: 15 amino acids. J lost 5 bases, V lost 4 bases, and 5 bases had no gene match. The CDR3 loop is CASSLRTSGHNEQFF. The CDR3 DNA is TGTGCCAGCAGCCTCCGGACTAGCGGCCACAATGAGCAGTTCTTC.

The CDR3 bases are TGTGCCAGCAGCCCGAGACTAGCGGGCCTCTACAATGAGCAGTTCTTC. The encoded protein is CASSPRLAGLYNEQFF. This chain links TRBV11-2 with TRBJ2-1; 10 bases match TRBD2. Germline assignment: CDR1 SGHAT and CDR2 FQNNGV. The CDR3 runs to 16 residues. Trimming took 5 bases from V and 3 from J; bases not matched to a gene: 7.

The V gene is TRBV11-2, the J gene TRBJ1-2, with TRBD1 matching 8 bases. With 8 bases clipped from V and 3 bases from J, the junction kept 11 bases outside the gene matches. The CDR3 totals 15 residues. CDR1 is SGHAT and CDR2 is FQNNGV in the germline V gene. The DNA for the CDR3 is TGTGCCAGCCTCGATCGGGCAGGGGGCGACTATGGCTACACCTTC. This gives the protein CASLDRAGGDYGYTF.

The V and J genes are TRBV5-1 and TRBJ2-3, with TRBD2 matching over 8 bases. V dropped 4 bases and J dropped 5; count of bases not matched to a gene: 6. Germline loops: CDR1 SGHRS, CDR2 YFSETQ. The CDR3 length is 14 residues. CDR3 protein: CASSPGGGEDTQYF. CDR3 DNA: TGCGCCAGCAGCCCCGGGGGGGGAGAAGATACGCAGTATTTT.

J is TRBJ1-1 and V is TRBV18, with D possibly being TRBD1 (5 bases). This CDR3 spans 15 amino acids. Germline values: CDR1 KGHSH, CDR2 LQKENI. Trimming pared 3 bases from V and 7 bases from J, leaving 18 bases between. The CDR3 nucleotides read TGTGCCAGCTCACCGAGGCAGGGAGGCATGGGTGAAGCTTTCTTT. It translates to CASSPRQGGMGEAFF.

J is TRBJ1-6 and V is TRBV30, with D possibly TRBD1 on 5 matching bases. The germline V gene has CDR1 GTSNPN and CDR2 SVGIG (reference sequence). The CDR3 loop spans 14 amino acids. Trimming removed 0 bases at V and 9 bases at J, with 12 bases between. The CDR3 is CAWSVPGTGSPLHF. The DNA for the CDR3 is TGTGCCTGGAGTGTACCCGGTACAGGTTCACCCCTCCACTTT.

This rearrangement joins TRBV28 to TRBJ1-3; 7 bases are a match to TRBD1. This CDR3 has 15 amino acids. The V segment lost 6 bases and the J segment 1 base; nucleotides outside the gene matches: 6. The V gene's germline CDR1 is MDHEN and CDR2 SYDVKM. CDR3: CASSPDRASGNTIYF. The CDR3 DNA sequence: TGTGCCAGCAGCCCAGACAGGGCTTCTGGAAACACCATATATTTT.

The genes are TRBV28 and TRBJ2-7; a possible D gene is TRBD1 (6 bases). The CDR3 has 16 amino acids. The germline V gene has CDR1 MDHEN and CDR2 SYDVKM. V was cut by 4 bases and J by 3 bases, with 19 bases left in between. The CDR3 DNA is TGTGCCAGCAGTTCCCAGGGACAAGTGTTCAACTACGAGCAGTACTTC. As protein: CASSSQGQVFNYEQYF.

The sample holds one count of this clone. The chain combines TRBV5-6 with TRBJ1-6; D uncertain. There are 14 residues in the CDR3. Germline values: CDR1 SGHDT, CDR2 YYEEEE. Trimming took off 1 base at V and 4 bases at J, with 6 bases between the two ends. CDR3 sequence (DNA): TGTGCCAGCAGCTTGACACAGTATAATTCACCCCTCCACTTT. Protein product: CASSLTQYNSPLHF. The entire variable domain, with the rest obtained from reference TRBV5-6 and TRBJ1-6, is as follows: DAGVTQSPTHLIKTRGQQVTLRCSPKSGHDTVSWYQQALGQGPQFIFQYYEEEERQRGNFPDRFSGHQFPNYSSELNVNALLLGDSALYLCASSLTQYNSPLHFGNGTRLTVT.

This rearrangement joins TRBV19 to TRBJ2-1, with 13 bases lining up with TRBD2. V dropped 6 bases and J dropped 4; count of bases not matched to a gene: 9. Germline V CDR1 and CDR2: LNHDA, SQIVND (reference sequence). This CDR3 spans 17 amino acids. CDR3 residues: CASRLAGGPGEYNEQFF. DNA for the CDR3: TGTGCCAGTAGACTAGCGGGAGGGCCTGGGGAGTACAATGAGCAGTTCTTC.

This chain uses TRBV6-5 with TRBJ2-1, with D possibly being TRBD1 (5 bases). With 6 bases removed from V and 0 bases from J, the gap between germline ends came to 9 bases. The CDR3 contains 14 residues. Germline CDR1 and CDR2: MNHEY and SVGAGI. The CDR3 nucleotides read TGTGCCAGCAGGACAGTTAGCTCCTACAATGAGCAGTTCTTC. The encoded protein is CASRTVSSYNEQFF.